The clone carrying this T cell receptor beta chain has ten or more counts. Its antigen is still unknown. The CDR3 runs to 16 residues. Trimming took 2 bases from V and 2 from J; bases not matched to a gene: 4. The germline V gene encodes CDR1 DFQATT and CDR2 SNEGSKA (reference sequence). The data were taken from a study of CD8+CD57+ T cells in acquired aplastic anemia. Study overall: An average of around 3.5 ug of DNA was obtained from sorted CD4+ and CD8+ cells. Study outcomes and limitations: Fewer than 35 CD8+ CDR3 sequences occurred in both the patients and the controls. Simpson's diversity of CD8+ cells was not significantly different in patients compared with controls.

It was genomic DNA that served as the template for profiling TCR beta VDJ and CDR3. TCRdb re-analysed the reads in MiXCR, keeping a single row per CDR3 protein. The table lists about 200,000 distinct CDR3 sequences, about half of them singletons. The sequenced patients had an expansion of CD8+CD57+ cells seen by flow cytometry. The patients, all of them, had severe acquired aplastic anemia. The sequence derives from a human donor with aplastic anemia. Sequencing was done on a sample of sorted CD4+, CD8+, or CD8+CD57+ T cells (not recorded which) from PBMCs. This rearrangement joins TRBV20-1 to TRBJ2-5; 14 nucleotides match TRBD2. This CDR3 reads CSARLGLAGEQETQYF. In DNA form, the CDR3 reads TGCAGTGCTAGATTGGGACTAGCGGGGGAGCAAGAGACCCAGTACTTC.